This TCR beta chain was profiled in a study of neurological immune-mediated disorders. 5'RACE with 10-nucleotide random UMIs generated the cDNA. TCRdb re-analysed the 5' RACE reads in MiXCR, keeping a single row per CDR3 protein. The data contain around 70,000 distinct CDR3 sequences, roughly 3.1% of them seen just once; the ten biggest clones take up more than 4.5%. This clonotype was seen at least ten times. This CDR3 is 13 amino acids long. Trimming left V 5 bases short and J 12 bases short, with 22 bases between. Germline V gene lookup returns CDR1 DFQATT and CDR2 SNEGSKA (reference sequence). The sequenced material came from PBMCs. This TCR came from a woman in her fifties or sixties with multiple sclerosis. The V gene is TRBV20-1, the J gene TRBJ1-2; a possible D gene is TRBD1 (5 bases). The CDR3 sequence: CSAEWDGGRENTF. CDR3 DNA sequence: TGCAGTGCTGAATGGGACGGAGGTCGGGAAAACACCTTC.